This T cell receptor beta chain was captured by sequencing in a study of T cells in tumors after PD-1 blockade (dated by TCRdb to between 2018 and 2020). With respect to the entire study: Prior checkpoint blockade, systemic immunosuppressant use, and recent radiotherapy or other anti-cancer therapy within 4 weeks were grounds for patient exclusion. Patients received pembrolizumab 200 mg every 3 weeks or cemiplimab 350 mg every 2 weeks. Ongoing daily vismodegib 150 mg was also given to a subset of patients during anti-PD-1 treatment. On average, peripheral blood samples had 95,000 to 120,000 TCR templates (range roughly 22,000-260,000) and under 40,000 unique clonotypes. Using site-matched tumors from BCC or SCC patients sampled before and after anti-PD-1 therapy, the study carried out paired single-cell RNA and TCR sequencing. To compare clonotypes in blood versus tumor, bulk TCR sequencing was run on around eleven peripheral blood samples drawn from four or five patients. RECIST version 1.1 was used to assess clinical response.

The paper's findings and limits, for the study overall: About 41% of tumor TCR clonotypes were found in blood, and some novel exhausted tumor clones appeared in pre-treatment blood, suggesting peripheral recruitment. Where the novel T cell clones came from was not determined, and possible sources could include lymphoid organs or rare unexpanded clones inside the tumor or in the tumor periphery.

V and J lose 8 bases and 7 bases, and a span of 15 bases separates them. Reading from cysteine to phenylalanine, the CDR3 counts 13 amino acids. Only the CDR3 region is kept as DNA, spanning 39 bases read in frame from base 1. From the germline V gene (reference sequence), CDR1 is LNHDA and CDR2 is SQIVND. This clone was observed a single time. Its antigen remains unidentified. The record has no base qualities; no much larger clone is one base away. Deep TCRbeta sequencing was performed with the immunoSEQ platform. Turning to the authors' computational methods: For further analysis, only productive rearrangements were exported out of the immunoSEQ Analyzer. Bulk TCRbeta clonotypes were assigned T cell phenotypes by matching to single-cell RNA+TCR-seq clones sharing the same TCRbeta sequence. Clone enrichment in tumor was calculated as tumor frequency divided by PBMC frequency from bulk TCR sequencing. TCRs were sorted with GLIPH into specificity groups, meaning clusters of distinct TCRs that share CDR3 motifs and likely recognize common antigens. The immuneACCESS repertoire file appears here via TCRdb, limited to in-frame rearrangements. These files lack a portion of the clones; in checked studies, under half of the deficit traces to unresolved V genes, and the cause of the others is not known. The DNA gave D and trimming, while V, J and clone size come from that table. This sample has about 47,000 clones in its table, and 65% to 85% of those were observed once. The biggest ten clones account for around 9.3% of the sample.

Genomic DNA extracted from tumor biopsies or peripheral blood was used for bulk TCRbeta sequencing, with input ranging from about 616 ng to 6,500 ng. Every patient had histologically proven advanced or metastatic basal or squamous cell carcinoma and was a poor candidate for surgical resection. Of the ten or so patients in the basal cell carcinoma cohort, several underwent bulk tumor TCR sequencing. This specimen was PBMCs, taken before anti-PD-1 therapy. The V gene is TRBV19 and the J gene is TRBJ1-5, with a tentative D gene TRBD1 over 6 matching bases. The sequence derives from a human donor with advanced basal cell or squamous cell carcinoma (not recorded which). For the CDR3, the sequence is CASEGGGQQPQHF. Here is the DNA: TGTGCCAGTGAGGGGGGTGGTCAACAGCCCCAGCATTTT.